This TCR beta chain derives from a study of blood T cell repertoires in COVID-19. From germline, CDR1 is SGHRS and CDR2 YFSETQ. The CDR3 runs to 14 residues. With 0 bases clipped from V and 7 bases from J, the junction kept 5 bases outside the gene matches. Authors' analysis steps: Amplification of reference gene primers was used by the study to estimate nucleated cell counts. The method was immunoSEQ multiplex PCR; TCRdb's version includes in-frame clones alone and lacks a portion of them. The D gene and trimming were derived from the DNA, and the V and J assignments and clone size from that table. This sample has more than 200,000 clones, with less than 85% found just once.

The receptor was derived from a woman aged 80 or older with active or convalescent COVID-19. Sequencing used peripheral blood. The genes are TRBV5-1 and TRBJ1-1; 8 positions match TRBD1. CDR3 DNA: TGCGCCAGCAGCTTGGAGGGACAGGCTGGTGAAGCTTTCTTT. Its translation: CASSLEGQAGEAFF.